The 9 T cell receptor beta chains below were found in one sample sequenced in a study of beta chain features in type 1 diabetes. TCRB transcripts that were expressed got sequenced, as all of the isolated RNA had been reverse transcribed. Assay: immunoSEQ multiplex PCR; the TCRdb copy retains only in-frame clones and omits some. The table includes around 500,000 clones, about 29% detected once. The sample was naive CD4+ T cells from blood. The receptors here all came from a man between 18 and 29 years old in good health.

This chain joins TRBV29-1 and TRBJ2-7; D tentatively fits TRBD1 or TRBD2 (5 bases each). The V end lost 4 bases, the J end lost 5 bases, and 12 bases lay between the germline ends. The CDR3 totals 12 residues. The germline V gene has CDR1 SQVTM and CDR2 ANQGSEA. The CDR3 nucleotides read TGCAGCGTTGCGGGACCCTCGAACGAGCAGTACTTC. Protein: CSVAGPSNEQYF.

The CDR3 DNA reads TGTGCCAGCTCAAGGACTAGCGAAAGCACAGATACGCAGTATTTT. The encoded protein is CASSRTSESTDTQYF. The rearrangement joins TRBV25-1 to TRBJ2-3; 9 positions agree with TRBD2. This CDR3 comprises 15 residues. Trimming removed 8 bases from V and 0 bases from J; junction bases left unmatched: 6. From germline, CDR1 is MGHDK and CDR2 SYGVNS.

This clone was seen a few times. The chain joins TRBV7-2 to TRBJ2-5; D gene unclear. This CDR3 spans 15 amino acids. Looked up from germline, CDR1 is SGHTA and CDR2 is FQGNSA. V dropped 2 bases and J dropped 4 bases, with 14 bases sitting between them. Here the CDR3 DNA reads TGTGCCAGCAGCTTACTGGCCCTCGCCCCAGAGACCCAGTACTTC. Translated: CASSLLALAPETQYF.

This rearrangement joins TRBV4-1 to TRBJ2-3; 9 nucleotides agree with TRBD2. Germline CDR1 reads MGHRA; CDR2 reads YSYEKL. V was clipped by 1 base and J by 4 bases; unmatched bases: 6. The CDR3 consists of 16 residues. CDR3 region: CASSQVISGRPDTQYF. CDR3 coding DNA: TGCGCCAGCAGCCAAGTAATAAGCGGGAGGCCAGATACGCAGTATTTT.

The chain couples TRBV7-9 to TRBJ2-7; no definite D call. Per germline, CDR1 SEHNR and CDR2 FQNEAQ (reference sequence). The V end was cut by 1 base, the J end by 5 bases, with 6 bases between. The CDR3 contains 12 residues. CDR3 sequence (DNA): TGTGCCAGCAGCTTAGTAACAGACGAGCAGTACTTC. Amino acids: CASSLVTDEQYF.

V gene TRBV5-1 combines with J gene TRBJ2-7, with 8 bases matching TRBD1. From germline, CDR1 is SGHRS and CDR2 YFSETQ. V shed 0 bases and J 5 bases; nucleotides not matched to a gene: 4. The CDR3 totals 14 residues. This CDR3 is CASSLDAGGDEQYF. The CDR3 coding sequence is TGCGCCAGCAGCTTGGATGCAGGGGGCGACGAGCAGTACTTC.

This clone was detected a few times. The chain carries TRBV29-1 and TRBJ2-1, with D maybe TRBD1 (6 bases). There are 13 residues in the CDR3. Trimming removed 5 bases from V and 7 bases from J, with 15 bases in between. Germline V gives CDR1 SQVTM, CDR2 ANQGSEA. In DNA form, the CDR3 reads TGCAGCGTTTGGGGGACAATGGGGAATGAGCAGTTCTTC. Translation: CSVWGTMGNEQFF.

As for this clone: The sample carries other DNA sequences with the same CDR3. The chain couples TRBV25-1 to TRBJ1-2, with D possibly TRBD1 on 6 matching bases. Germline V gene sequence: CDR1 MGHDK, CDR2 SYGVNS. Trimming left V 0 bases short and J 2 bases short, with 7 bases between. CDR3 length: 14 amino acids. CDR3 coding DNA: TGTGCCAGCAGTGAATACGGACAGAACTATGGCTACACCTTC. Protein sequence: CASSEYGQNYGYTF.

The chain combines TRBV7-2 with TRBJ2-7; D perhaps matches TRBD2 (6 bases). The CDR3 consists of 14 residues. CDR1 and CDR2 from the germline V gene are SGHTA and FQGNSA. The V end was cut by 1 base, the J end by 6 bases, with 13 bases between. The chain's CDR3 is CASSLGREPREQYF. The CDR3 DNA sequence: TGTGCCAGCAGCTTAGGACGGGAGCCCCGCGAGCAGTACTTC. Together with reference TRBV7-2 and TRBJ2-7, the CDR3 gives the full variable domain: GAGVSQSPSNKVTEKGKDVELRCDPISGHTALYWYRQSLGQGLEFLIYFQGNSAPDKSGLPSDRFSAERTGGSVSTLTIQRTQQEDSAVYLCASSLGREPREQYFGPGTRLTVT.